This T cell receptor (beta chain) came from a study of blood T cell repertoires in COVID-19. Profiling relied on immunoSEQ multiplex PCR, and the TCRdb table lists in-frame clones only, not all of them. The table lists about 300,000 clones, roughly 84% of them singletons. This CDR3 has 14 residues. The germline V and J ends were trimmed by 2 bases and 4 bases, with 11 bases remaining between them. In germline, CDR1 is MNHEY, CDR2 SMNVEV (reference sequence). Sequencing input: peripheral blood. The TCR comes from a human donor with COVID-19, enrolled during active disease. The donor label of this sample is uncertain. V is TRBV27 and J is TRBJ1-2; the D is unclear. CDR3 loop: CASSLRALGYGYTF. CDR3 in DNA: TGTGCCAGCAGTTTACGGGCACTAGGCTATGGCTACACCTTC.